This T cell receptor (beta chain) came from a study of blood T cell repertoires in COVID-19. Study at large: Sources were T cells, B-cell-depleted T cells, or PBMCs; the material itself was cDNA or gDNA.

Source study methods: Amplified reference gene primers provided the basis for estimating nucleated cell counts. Data came from immunoSEQ multiplex PCR; TCRdb stores just in-frame clones and leaves some out. V and J calls and clone size are given by that table; D and trimming were obtained from the DNA. The sample includes 360,000 or so clones, approximately 89% of them seen just once. Seattle enrolled patients during active infection and tracked them longitudinally. Sequencing was performed on peripheral blood. The clonotype was recovered from an older woman with COVID-19, enrolled during active disease.

CDR3 region: CAWRMTHPSTDTQYF. The CDR3 DNA reads TGTGCCTGGAGGATGACACATCCTAGCACAGATACGCAGTATTTT. This sequence joins TRBV30 and TRBJ2-3; D remains unclear. V lost 3 bases and J 0 bases, leaving 13 bases between the germline ends. Germline CDR1 reads GTSNPN; CDR2 reads SVGIG (reference sequence). The CDR3 totals 15 residues.